This T cell receptor beta chain was sequenced for a study of T cells in Graves' hyperthyroidism and ophthalmopathy. At the level of the study: Peripheral blood sampling occurred at initial diagnosis, before any treatment. Study-level results: Separation of ophthalmopathy from stable hyperthyroidism was achieved by a 13 V-J model.

Among ophthalmopathy patients, the Clinical Activity Score reached at least 3, the NOSPECS grade reached at least 4, and duration remained under 3 months. Pregnant or lactating patients were excluded, as were those with uncontrolled infection or other autoimmune disease. The CDR3 contains 11 residues. The germline CDR1 and CDR2 sequences are SNHLY and FYNNEI. V shed 8 bases and J 6 bases; nucleotides not matched to a gene: 3. This clonotype was found many times. The target antigen is unknown. RNA transcripts provided the source from which TCR beta CDR3 regions were amplified. When the TCR CDR3 underwent first-round RT-PCR, the HTBI primer set was used. TCRdb independently ran MiXCR on the multiplex PCR reads; one entry per CDR3 protein. The sample carries 400,000 to 550,000 distinct CDR3 sequences, roughly a quarter recorded once.

The source material was blood. This sequence originates from a woman in her thirties with Graves' ophthalmopathy. The V and J genes are TRBV2 and TRBJ1-1; 7 nucleotides line up with TRBD1. CDR3 in amino acids: CASGQEAEAFF. The CDR3 DNA is TGTGCCAGCGGACAGGAGGCTGAAGCTTTCTTT. Looking up the rest from reference TRBV2 and TRBJ1-1 gives the full variable domain: EPEVTQTPSHQVTQMGQEVILRCVPISNHLYFYWYRQILGQKVEFLVSFYNNEISEKSEIFDDQFSVERPDGSNFTLKIRSTKLEDSAMYFCASGQEAEAFFGQGTRLTVV.